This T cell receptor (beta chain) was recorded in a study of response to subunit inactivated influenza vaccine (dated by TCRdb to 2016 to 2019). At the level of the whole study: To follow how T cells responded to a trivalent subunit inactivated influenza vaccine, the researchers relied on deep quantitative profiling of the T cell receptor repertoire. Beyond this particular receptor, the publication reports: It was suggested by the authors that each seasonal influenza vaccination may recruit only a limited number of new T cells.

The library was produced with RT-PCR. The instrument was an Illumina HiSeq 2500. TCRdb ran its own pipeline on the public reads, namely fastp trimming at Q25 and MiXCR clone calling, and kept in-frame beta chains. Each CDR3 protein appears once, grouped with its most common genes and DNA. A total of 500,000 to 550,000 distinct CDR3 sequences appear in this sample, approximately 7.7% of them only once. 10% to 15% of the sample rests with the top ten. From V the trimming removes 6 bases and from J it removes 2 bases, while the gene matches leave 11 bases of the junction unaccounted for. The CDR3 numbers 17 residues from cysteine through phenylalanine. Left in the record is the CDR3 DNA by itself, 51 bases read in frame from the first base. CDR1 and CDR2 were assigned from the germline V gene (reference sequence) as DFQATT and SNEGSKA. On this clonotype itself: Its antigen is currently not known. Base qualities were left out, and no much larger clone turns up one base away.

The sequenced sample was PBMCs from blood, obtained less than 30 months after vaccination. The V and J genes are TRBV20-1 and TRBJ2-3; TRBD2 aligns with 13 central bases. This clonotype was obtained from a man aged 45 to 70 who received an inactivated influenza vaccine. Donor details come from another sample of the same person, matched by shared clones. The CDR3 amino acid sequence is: CSARDTGLAGATDTQYF. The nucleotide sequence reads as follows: TGCAGTGCAAGGGACACCGGACTAGCGGGAGCCACAGATACGCAGTATTTT.